Sequencing of this T cell receptor beta chain was carried out in a study of T cell responses to AZD1222 COVID-19 vaccine. The V gene lost 6 bases and the J gene lost 4 bases, with 18 bases spanning the gap. CDR1 is MNHEY and CDR2 is SVGAGI in the germline V gene. The CDR3 has 15 residues. Method: immunoSEQ multiplex PCR; TCRdb's copy keeps in-frame clones and lacks some. The sample has about 85,000 clones; 65% to 90% are singletons. This receptor was identified in an adult in good health. The chain recombines TRBV6-5 with TRBJ1-2; the D gene is possibly TRBD1 (5 bases). Sequenced material: peripheral blood, taken on day 0 of AZD1222 vaccination. As DNA, the CDR3 is TGTGCCAGCAGCAGTGAGAAACAGGCGTTCTATGGCTACACCTTC. Translating it yields CASSSEKQAFYGYTF.